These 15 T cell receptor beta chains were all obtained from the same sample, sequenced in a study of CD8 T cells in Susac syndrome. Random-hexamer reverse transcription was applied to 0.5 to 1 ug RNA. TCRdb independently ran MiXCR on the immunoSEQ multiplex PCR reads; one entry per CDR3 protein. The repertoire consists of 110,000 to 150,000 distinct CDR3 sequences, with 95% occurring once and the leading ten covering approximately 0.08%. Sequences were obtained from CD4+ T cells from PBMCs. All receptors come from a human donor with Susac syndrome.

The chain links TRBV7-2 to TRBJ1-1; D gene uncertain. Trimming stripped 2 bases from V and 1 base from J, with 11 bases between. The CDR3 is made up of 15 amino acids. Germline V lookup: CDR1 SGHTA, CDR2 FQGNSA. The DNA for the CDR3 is TGTGCCAGCAGCTTACTTGGCACGGGGAACACTGAAGCTTTCTTT. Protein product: CASSLLGTGNTEAFF.

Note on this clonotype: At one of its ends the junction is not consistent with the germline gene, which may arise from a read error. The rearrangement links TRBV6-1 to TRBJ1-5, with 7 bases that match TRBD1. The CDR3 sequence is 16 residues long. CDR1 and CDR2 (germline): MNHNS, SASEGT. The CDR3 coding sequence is TGTGCCAGCAGTGACGAAGACAGGGCTAGCGATCAGCCCCAGCATTTT. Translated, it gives CASSDEDRASDQPQHF.

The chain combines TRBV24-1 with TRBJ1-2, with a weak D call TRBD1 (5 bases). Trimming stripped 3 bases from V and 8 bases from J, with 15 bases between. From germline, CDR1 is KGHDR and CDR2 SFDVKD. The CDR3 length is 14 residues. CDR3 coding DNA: TGTGCCACCAGTGATCGGCGGGGCGGCGGAGGCTACACCTTC. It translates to CATSDRRGGGGYTF.

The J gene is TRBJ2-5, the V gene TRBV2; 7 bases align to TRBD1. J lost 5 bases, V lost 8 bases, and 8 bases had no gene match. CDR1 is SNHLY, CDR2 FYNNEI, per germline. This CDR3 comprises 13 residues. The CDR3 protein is CASDRDRGETQYF. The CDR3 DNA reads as TGTGCCAGCGACCGGGACAGAGGGGAGACCCAGTACTTC.

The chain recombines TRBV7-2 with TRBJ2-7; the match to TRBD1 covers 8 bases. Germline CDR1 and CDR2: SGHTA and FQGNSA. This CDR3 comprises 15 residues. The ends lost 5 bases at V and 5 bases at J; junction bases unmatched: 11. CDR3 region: CASSAWTGKFDEQYF. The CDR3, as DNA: TGTGCCAGCAGCGCCTGGACAGGGAAATTCGACGAGCAGTACTTC.

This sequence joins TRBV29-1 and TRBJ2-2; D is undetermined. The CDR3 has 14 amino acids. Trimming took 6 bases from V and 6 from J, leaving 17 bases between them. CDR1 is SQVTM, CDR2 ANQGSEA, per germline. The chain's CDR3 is CSVTGGTVPGELFF. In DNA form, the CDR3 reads TGCAGCGTGACGGGTGGCACGGTGCCCGGGGAGCTGTTTTTT.

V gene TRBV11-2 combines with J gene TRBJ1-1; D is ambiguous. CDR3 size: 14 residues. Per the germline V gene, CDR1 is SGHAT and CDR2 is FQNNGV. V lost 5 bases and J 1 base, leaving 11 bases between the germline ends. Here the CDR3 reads CASSPWRENTEAFF. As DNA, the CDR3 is TGTGCCAGCAGCCCTTGGCGGGAGAACACTGAAGCTTTCTTT. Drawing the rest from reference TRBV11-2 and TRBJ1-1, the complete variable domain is EAGVAQSPRYKIIEKRQSVAFWCNPISGHATLYWYQQILGQGPKLLIQFQNNGVVDDSQLPKDRFSAERLKGVDSTLKIQPAKLEDSAVYLCASSPWRENTEAFFGQGTRLTVV.

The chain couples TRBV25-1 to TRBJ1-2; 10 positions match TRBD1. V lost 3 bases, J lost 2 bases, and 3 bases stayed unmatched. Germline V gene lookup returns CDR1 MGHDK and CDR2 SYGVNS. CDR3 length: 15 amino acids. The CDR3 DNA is TGTGCCAGCAGTGACCGGGACAGGGGCAACTATGGCTACACCTTC. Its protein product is CASSDRDRGNYGYTF.

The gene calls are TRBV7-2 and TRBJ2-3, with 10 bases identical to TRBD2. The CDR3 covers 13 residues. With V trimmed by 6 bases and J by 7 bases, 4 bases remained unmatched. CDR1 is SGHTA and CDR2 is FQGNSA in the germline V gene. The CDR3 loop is CASRGLAEYTQYF. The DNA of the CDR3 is TGTGCCAGCAGAGGACTAGCGGAATATACGCAGTATTTT.

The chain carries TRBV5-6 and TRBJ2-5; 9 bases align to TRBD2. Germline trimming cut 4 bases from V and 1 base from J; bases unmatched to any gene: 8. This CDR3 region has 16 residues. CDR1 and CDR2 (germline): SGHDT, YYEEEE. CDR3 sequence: CASSGLAGGIQETQYF. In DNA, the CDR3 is TGTGCCAGCAGCGGTCTTGCGGGAGGGATCCAAGAGACCCAGTACTTC.

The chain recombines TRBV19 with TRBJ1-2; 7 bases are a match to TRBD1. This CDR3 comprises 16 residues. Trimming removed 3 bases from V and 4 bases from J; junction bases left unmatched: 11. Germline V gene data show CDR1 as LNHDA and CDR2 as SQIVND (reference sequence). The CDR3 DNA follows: TGTGCCAGTAGTATTGAAGACAGGGAGCTTGCCTATGGCTACACCTTC. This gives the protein CASSIEDRELAYGYTF.

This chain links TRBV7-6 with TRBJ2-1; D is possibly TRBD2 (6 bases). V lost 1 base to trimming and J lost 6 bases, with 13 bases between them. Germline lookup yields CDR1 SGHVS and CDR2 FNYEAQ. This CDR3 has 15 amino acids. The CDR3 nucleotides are TGTGCCAGCAGCTTAGGGCCTCGAGCGGGCAATGAGCAGTTCTTC. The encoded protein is CASSLGPRAGNEQFF.

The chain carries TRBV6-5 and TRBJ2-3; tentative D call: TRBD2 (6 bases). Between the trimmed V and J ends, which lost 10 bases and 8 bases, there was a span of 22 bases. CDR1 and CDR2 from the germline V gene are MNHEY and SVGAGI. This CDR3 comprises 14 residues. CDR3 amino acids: CATNPGLSSSTQYF. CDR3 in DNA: TGTGCCACCAACCCGGGACTTTCGTCGAGTACGCAGTATTTT.

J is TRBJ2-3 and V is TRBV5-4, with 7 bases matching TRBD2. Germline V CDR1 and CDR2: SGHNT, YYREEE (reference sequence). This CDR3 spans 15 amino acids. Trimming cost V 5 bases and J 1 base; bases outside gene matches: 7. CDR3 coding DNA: TGTGCCAGCAGATGGTCGGGAGGACGCACAGATACGCAGTATTTT. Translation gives CASRWSGGRTDTQYF.

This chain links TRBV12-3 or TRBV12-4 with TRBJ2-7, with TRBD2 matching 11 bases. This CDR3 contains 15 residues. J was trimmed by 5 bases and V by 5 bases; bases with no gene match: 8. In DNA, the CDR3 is TGTGCCAGCAGTACCCTGGTTAGCGGGAGGGACGAGCAGTACTTC. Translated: CASSTLVSGRDEQYF.